This TCR beta chain emerged from a study of blood T cells in healthy people across ages. Study context: With template switching, about one barcoded beta molecule was captured per two T cells.

Combining a sample-barcoded 5' primer with a J-beta primer mix, a second PCR ran for roughly 7 to 11 cycles. TCRdb independently ran MiXCR on the 5' RACE reads; one entry per CDR3 protein. The table includes roughly 800,000 distinct CDR3 sequences, over 45% detected once. The length of the CDR3 is 13 residues. The V end was cut by 3 bases, the J end by 10 bases, with 19 bases between. Germline lookup yields CDR1 GTSNPN and CDR2 SVGIG (reference sequence). The sample holds a few counts of this clonotype. The TCR was taken from a man aged 25-40 years in good health. The J gene is TRBJ2-7, the V gene TRBV30; tentative D call: TRBD1 (6 bases). The sample comprised blood. For the CDR3, the DNA is TGTGCCTGGAGAGTGGGGGCCGGAAGCCAACAGTACTTC. Its translation is CAWRVGAGSQQYF.